Here is one T cell receptor (beta chain) with its context. Its target is not known. Profiling relied on immunoSEQ multiplex PCR, and the TCRdb table lists in-frame clones only, not all of them. The table lists about 12,000 clones, under 85% of them singletons. The germline gives CDR1 MNHEY, CDR2 SMNVEV (reference sequence). This CDR3 has 15 residues. V trimming: 0 bases; J trimming: 0 bases; junction bases outside the gene matches: 1. These data come from a study of somatic mutations in cytotoxic T cells in rheumatoid arthritis. Study observations and caveats: Measurement of CD8+ T-cell clonality revealed no significant difference between rheumatoid arthritis patients and age-matched healthy controls.

Sequencing was performed on CD8+ T cells sorted from blood. The rearrangement links TRBV27 to TRBJ1-1; 7 bases align to TRBD1. The source is a woman aged 55-75 years in good health. This chain's CDR3 is CASSLSGGLNTEAFF. The CDR3 nucleotides are TGTGCCAGCAGTTTATCAGGGGGCCTGAACACTGAAGCTTTCTTT.